The T cell receptor beta chain described here comes from a study of shared clonotypes between healthy human individuals. Study results and limitations: The naive CD4 repertoires of four donors were compared, and about 5% of clonotypes were shared.

This clone has only one observation. The antigen is not known. The germline CDR1 and CDR2 sequences are SGHTA and FQGNSA. The CDR3 covers 14 residues. Trimming removed 5 bases at V and 1 base at J, with 11 bases between. Profiled with immunoSEQ multiplex PCR; TCRdb holds only in-frame clones, not every one. In the table there are hundreds of thousands of clones, approximately 75% of which are singletons. This sequence joins TRBV7-2 and TRBJ2-5; D not resolved. The receptor's source is a woman aged 25 to 39 in good health. The sequenced sample was memory CD4+ T cells sorted from blood. As to subset: CD45RA-negative fraction. This chain's CDR3 is CASSLTGIQETQYF. The CDR3 DNA sequence: TGTGCCAGCAGCCTCACCGGTATCCAAGAGACCCAGTACTTC.